Presented here are 5 T cell receptor beta chains from one specimen sequenced in a study of T cell responses to AZD1222 COVID-19 vaccine. The protocol was immunoSEQ multiplex PCR, while the TCRdb copy is restricted to in-frame clones and leaves out a portion. The profile shows some 110,000 clones, roughly 90% of them singletons. Sequencing used peripheral blood, obtained on day 0 of AZD1222 vaccination. The receptors shown here come from an adult in good health.

V and J are TRBV7-3 and TRBJ2-3; a weak D match, TRBD1 (5 bases). This CDR3 spans 14 amino acids. Trimming took off 1 base at V and 7 bases at J, with 12 bases between the two ends. CDR1 is SGHTA, CDR2 FQGTGA, per germline. CDR3 nucleotide sequence: TGTGCCAGCAGCTTAAAGGGGATTCAAAATACGCAGTATTTT. This gives the protein CASSLKGIQNTQYF.

The J gene is TRBJ2-1, the V gene TRBV7-3; D uncertain. V dropped 5 bases and J dropped 11 bases, with 10 bases sitting between them. Germline assignment: CDR1 SGHTA and CDR2 FQGTGA. The length of the CDR3 is 11 residues. CDR3 nucleotide sequence: TGTGCCAGCAGCCCCGGTTATAAGCAGTTCTTC. Amino acids: CASSPGYKQFF.

This clone was seen a single time. CDR3 coding DNA: TGTGCCAGCAGCCGGGGTGACGGCGAGCAGTACTTC. Protein product: CASSRGDGEQYF. The V and J genes are TRBV3-1 (or the pseudogene TRBV3-2) and TRBJ2-7, with D uncertain. V was trimmed by 4 bases and J by 6 bases, leaving 10 bases between them. From germline, CDR1 is LGHDT and CDR2 YNNKEL (reference sequence). The CDR3 extends over 12 amino acids.

The chain couples TRBV30 to TRBJ1-5, with D possibly being TRBD1 (6 bases). The CDR3 spans 16 residues. Trimming stripped 3 bases from V and 6 bases from J, with 21 bases between. Germline assignment: CDR1 GTSNPN and CDR2 SVGIG (reference sequence). The CDR3 DNA is TGTGCCTGGAGCCTTGGTTACAAGGGGGAGGTTCAGCCCCAGCATTTT. It encodes CAWSLGYKGEVQPQHF.

V usage is TRBV10-1 and J usage is TRBJ2-4; D not certain. V gave up 2 bases and J gave up 0 bases, with 5 bases separating them. This CDR3 contains 14 residues. Germline V gives CDR1 WNHNN, CDR2 SYGVQD (reference sequence). In DNA form, the CDR3 reads TGCGCCAGCAGTGAGGAAGGAGCCAAAAACATTCAGTACTTC. Its protein is CASSEEGAKNIQYF.